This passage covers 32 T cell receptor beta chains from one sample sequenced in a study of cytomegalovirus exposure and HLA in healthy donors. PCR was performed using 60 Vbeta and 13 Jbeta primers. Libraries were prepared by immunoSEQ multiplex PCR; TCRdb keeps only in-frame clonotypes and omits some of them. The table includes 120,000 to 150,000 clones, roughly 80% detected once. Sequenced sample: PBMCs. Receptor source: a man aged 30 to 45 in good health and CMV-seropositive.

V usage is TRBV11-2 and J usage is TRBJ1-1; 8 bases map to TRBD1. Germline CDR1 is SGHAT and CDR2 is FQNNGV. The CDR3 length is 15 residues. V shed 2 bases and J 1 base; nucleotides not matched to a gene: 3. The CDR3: CASSLLDRANTEAFF. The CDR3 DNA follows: TGTGCCAGCAGCTTACTGGACAGGGCGAACACTGAAGCTTTCTTT. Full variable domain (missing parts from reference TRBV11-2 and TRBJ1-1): EAGVAQSPRYKIIEKRQSVAFWCNPISGHATLYWYQQILGQGPKLLIQFQNNGVVDDSQLPKDRFSAERLKGVDSTLKIQPAKLEDSAVYLCASSLLDRANTEAFFGQGTRLTVV.

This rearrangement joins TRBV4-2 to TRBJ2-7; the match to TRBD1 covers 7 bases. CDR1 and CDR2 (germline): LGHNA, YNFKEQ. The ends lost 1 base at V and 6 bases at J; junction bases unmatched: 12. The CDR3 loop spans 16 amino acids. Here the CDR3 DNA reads TGTGCCAGCAGCCAAGGGACAGGAGAAATTTCTCGCGAGCAGTACTTC. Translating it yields CASSQGTGEISREQYF.

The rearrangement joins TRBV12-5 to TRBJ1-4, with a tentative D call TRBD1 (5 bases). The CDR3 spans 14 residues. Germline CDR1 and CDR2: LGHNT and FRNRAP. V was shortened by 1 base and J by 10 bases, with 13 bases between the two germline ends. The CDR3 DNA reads TGTGCTAGTGGTTTGGAAGGGGTTGGCGGAAAACTGTTTTTT. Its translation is CASGLEGVGGKLFF.

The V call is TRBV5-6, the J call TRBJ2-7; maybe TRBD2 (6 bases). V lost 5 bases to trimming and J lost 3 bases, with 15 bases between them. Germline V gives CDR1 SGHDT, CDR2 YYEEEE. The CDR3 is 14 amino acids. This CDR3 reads CASSLGLGFYEQYF. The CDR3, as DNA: TGTGCCAGCAGTCTGGGACTGGGATTCTACGAGCAGTACTTC.

The CDR3 coding sequence is TGTGCCAGTAGGACTAGCGGGCCTAGCACAGATACGCAGTATTTT. It specifies CASRTSGPSTDTQYF. This chain connects TRBV19 to TRBJ2-3, with 10 bases fitting TRBD2. The CDR3 has 15 amino acids. Losses at the gene ends were 6 bases for V and 0 bases for J; bases not matched to a gene: 3. Per germline, CDR1 LNHDA and CDR2 SQIVND (reference sequence). Full variable domain (outside the CDR3, taken from reference TRBV19 and TRBJ2-3): DGGITQSPKYLFRKEGQNVTLSCEQNLNHDAMYWYRQDPGQGLRLIYYSQIVNDFQKGDIAEGYSVSREKKESFPLTVTSAQKNPTAFYLCASRTSGPSTDTQYFGPGTRLTVL.

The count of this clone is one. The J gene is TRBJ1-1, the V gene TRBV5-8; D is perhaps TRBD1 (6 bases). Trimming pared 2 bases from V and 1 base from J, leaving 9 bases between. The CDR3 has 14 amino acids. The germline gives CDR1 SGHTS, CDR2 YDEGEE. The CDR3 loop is CASSFRDTNTEAFF. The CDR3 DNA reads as TGTGCCAGCAGCTTCCGGGACACGAACACTGAAGCTTTCTTT.

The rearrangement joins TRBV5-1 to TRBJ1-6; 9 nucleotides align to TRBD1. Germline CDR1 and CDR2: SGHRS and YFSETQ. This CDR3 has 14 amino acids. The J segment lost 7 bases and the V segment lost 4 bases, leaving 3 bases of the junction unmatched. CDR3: CASSPQGANSPLHF. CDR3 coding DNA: TGCGCCAGCAGCCCACAGGGGGCAAATTCACCCCTCCACTTT.

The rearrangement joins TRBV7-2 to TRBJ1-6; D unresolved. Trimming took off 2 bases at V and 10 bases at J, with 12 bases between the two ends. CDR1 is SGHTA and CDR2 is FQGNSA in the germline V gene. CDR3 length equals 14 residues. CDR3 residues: CASSLTISRSPLHF. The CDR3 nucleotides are TGTGCCAGCAGCTTAACAATTTCGCGGTCACCCCTCCACTTT.

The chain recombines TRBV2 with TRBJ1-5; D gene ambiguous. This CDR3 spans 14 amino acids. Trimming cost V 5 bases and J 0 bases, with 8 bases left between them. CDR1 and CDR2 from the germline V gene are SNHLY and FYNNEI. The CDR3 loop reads CASSSGYSNQPQHF. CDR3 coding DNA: TGTGCCAGCAGTTCAGGATATAGCAATCAGCCCCAGCATTTT.

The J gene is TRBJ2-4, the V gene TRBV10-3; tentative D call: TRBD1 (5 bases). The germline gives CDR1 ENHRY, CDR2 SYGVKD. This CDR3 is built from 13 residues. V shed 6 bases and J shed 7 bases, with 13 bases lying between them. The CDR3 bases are TGTGCCATCAGGACAGACAACGAGAACATTCAGTACTTC. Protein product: CAIRTDNENIQYF.

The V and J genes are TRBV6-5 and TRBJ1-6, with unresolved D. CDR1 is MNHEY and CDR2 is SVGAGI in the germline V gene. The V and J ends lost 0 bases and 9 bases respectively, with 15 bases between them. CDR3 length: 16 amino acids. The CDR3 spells CASSYSTLSQTSPLHF. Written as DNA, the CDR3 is TGTGCCAGCAGTTACTCGACTCTGTCCCAGACTTCACCCCTCCACTTT.

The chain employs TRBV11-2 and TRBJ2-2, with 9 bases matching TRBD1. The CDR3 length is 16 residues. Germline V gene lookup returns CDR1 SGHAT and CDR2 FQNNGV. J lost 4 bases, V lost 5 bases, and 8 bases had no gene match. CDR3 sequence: CASSPGQGGITGELFF. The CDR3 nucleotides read TGTGCCAGCAGCCCGGGACAGGGAGGAATCACCGGGGAGCTGTTTTTT.

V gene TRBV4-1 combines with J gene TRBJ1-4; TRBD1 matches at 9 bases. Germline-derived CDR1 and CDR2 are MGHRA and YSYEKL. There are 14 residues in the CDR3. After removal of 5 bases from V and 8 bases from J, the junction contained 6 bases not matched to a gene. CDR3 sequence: CASSNPGTGEKLFF. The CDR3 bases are TGCGCCAGCAGCAATCCCGGGACAGGGGAAAAACTGTTTTTT.

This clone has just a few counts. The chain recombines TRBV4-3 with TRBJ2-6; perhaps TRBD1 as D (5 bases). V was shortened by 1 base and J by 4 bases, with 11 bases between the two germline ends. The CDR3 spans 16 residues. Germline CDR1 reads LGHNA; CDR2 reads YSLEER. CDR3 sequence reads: CASSQVAGSGANVLTF. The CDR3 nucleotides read TGCGCCAGCAGCCAAGTCGCAGGGTCAGGGGCCAACGTCCTGACTTTC.

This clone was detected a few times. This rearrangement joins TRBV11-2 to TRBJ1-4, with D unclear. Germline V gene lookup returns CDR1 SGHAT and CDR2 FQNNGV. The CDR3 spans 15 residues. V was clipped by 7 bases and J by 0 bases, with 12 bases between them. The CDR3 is CASNPDGTTNEKLFF. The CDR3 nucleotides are TGTGCCAGCAACCCGGACGGGACAACTAATGAAAAACTGTTTTTT.

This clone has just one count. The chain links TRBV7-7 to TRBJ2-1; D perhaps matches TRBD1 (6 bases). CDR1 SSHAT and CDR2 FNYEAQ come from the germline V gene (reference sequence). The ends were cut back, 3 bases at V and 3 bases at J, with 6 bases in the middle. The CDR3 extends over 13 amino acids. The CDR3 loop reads CASSLDSYNEQFF. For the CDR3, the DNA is TGTGCCAGCAGCTTGGACAGCTACAATGAGCAGTTCTTC.

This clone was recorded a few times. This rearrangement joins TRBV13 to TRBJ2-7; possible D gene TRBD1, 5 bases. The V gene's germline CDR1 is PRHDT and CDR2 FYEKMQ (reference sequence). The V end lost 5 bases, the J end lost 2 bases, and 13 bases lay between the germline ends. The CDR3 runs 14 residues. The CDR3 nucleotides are TGTGCCAGCAGCGCACGACAGAGGACCTACGAGCAGTACTTC. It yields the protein CASSARQRTYEQYF. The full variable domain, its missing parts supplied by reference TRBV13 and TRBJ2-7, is AAGVIQSPRHLIKEKRETATLKCYPIPRHDTVYWYQQGPGQDPQFLISFYEKMQSDKGSIPDRFSAQQFSDYHSELNMSSLELGDSALYFCASSARQRTYEQYFGPGTRLTVT.

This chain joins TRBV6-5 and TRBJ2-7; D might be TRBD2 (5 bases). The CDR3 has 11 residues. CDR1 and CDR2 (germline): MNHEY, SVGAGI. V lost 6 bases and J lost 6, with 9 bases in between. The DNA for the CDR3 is TGTGCCAGCAGACTAGGGAGCGAGCAGTACTTC. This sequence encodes CASRLGSEQYF.

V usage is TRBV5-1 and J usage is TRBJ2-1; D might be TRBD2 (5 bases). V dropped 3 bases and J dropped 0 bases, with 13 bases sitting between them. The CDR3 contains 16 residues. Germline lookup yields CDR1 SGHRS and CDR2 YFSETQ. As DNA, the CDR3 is TGCGCCAGCAGCTCGGCAGCGGCTAGCTCCTACAATGAGCAGTTCTTC. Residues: CASSSAAASSYNEQFF.

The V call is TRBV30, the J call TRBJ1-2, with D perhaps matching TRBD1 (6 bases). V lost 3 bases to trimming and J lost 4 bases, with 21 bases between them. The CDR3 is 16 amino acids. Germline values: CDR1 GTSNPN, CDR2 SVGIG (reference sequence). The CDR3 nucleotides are TGTGCCTGGAGCTCGCCTCCGACAGGCGTTAGCTATGGCTACACCTTC. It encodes CAWSSPPTGVSYGYTF.

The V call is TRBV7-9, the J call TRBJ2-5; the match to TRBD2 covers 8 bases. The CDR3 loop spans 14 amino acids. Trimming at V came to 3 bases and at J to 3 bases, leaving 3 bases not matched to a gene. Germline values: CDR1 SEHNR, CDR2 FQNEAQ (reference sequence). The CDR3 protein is CASSFLSGKETQYF. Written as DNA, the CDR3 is TGTGCCAGCAGCTTCCTTAGCGGGAAAGAGACCCAGTACTTC.

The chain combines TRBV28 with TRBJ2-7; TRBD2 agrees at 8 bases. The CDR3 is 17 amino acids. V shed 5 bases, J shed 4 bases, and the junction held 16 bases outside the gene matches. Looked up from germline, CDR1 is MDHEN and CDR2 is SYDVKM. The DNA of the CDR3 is TGTGCCAGCAGTCAACAGAAGCGGGAGAGGTCCGAATACGAGCAGTACTTC. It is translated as CASSQQKRERSEYEQYF.

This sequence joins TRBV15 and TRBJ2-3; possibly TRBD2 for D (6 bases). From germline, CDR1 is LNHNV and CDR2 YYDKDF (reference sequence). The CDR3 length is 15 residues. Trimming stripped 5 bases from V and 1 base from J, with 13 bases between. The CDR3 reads CATSDRGGGTDTQYF. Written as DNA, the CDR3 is TGTGCCACCAGCGATAGGGGCGGGGGCACAGATACGCAGTATTTT.

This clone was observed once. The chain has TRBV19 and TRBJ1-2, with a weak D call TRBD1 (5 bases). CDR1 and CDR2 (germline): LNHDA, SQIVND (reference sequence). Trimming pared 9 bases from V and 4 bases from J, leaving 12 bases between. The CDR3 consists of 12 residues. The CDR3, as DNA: TGTGCCAGCAAGGGGATCGGCTATGGCTACACCTTC. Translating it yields CASKGIGYGYTF.

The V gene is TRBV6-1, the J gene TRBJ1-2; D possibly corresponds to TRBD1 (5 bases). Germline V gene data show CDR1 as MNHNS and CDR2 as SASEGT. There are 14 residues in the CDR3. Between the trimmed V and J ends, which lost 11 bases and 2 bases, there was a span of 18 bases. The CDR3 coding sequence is TGTGCCCTCCAACGACTGACAGAGAACTATGGCTACACCTTC. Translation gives CALQRLTENYGYTF.

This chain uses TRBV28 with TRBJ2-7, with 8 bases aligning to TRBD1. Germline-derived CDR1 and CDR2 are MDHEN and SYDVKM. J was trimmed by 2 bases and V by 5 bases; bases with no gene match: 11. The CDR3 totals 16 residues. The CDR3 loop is CASSVFGQGPPYEQYF. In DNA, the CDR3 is TGTGCCAGCAGTGTATTTGGACAGGGTCCCCCCTACGAGCAGTACTTC. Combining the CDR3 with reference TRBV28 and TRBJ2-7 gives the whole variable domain DVKVTQSSRYLVKRTGEKVFLECVQDMDHENMFWYRQDPGLGLRLIYFSYDVKMKEKGDIPEGYSVSREKKERFSLILESASTNQTSMYLCASSVFGQGPPYEQYFGPGTRLTVT.

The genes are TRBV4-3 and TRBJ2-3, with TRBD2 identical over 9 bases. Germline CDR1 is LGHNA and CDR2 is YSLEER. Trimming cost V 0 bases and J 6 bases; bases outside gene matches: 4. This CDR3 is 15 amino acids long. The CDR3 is CASSQERGGADTQYF. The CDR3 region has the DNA TGCGCCAGCAGCCAAGAGCGCGGGGGGGCCGATACGCAGTATTTT.

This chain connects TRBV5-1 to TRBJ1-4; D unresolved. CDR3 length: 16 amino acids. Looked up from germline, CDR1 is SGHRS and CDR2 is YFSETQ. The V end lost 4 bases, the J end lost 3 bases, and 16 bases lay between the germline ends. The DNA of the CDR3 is TGCGCCAGCAGCCGAGCTTCGGGGATGGCTAATGAAAAACTGTTTTTT. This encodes CASSRASGMANEKLFF.

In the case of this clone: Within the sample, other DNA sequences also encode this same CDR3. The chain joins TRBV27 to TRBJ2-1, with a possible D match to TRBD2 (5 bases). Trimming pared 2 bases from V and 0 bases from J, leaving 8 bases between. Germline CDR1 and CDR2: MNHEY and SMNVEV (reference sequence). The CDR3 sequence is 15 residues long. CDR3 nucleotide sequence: TGTGCCAGCAGTTTAAGTGGGAGCTCCTACAATGAGCAGTTCTTC. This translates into CASSLSGSSYNEQFF.

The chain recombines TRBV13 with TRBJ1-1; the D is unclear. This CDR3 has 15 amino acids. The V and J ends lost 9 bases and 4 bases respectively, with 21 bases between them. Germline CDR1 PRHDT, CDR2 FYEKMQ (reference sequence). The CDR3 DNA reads TGTGCCAGAAAGAACGATACCCCATGGAGCACTGAAGCTTTCTTT. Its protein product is CARKNDTPWSTEAFF. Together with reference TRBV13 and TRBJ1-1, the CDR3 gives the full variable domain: AAGVIQSPRHLIKEKRETATLKCYPIPRHDTVYWYQQGPGQDPQFLISFYEKMQSDKGSIPDRFSAQQFSDYHSELNMSSLELGDSALYFCARKNDTPWSTEAFFGQGTRLTVV.

The CDR3 loop is CASSTQGGWDSPLHF. CDR3 DNA: TGTGCCAGCAGCACCCAAGGGGGTTGGGATTCACCCCTCCACTTT. V is TRBV21-1 and J is TRBJ1-6; the D call of TRBD1 is as the table states it, not checked on the DNA. TRBV21-1 counts as a pseudogene. The CDR3 has 15 residues.

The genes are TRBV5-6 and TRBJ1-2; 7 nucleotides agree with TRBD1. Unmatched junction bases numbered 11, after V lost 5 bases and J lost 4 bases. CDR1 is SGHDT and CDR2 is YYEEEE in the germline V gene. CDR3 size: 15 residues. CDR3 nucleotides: TGTGCCAGCAGGTACAGGGGATCCCTTGTCTATGGCTACACCTTC. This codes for CASRYRGSLVYGYTF.